Listed here is a single TCR beta chain. Its target is not known. A second PCR, run for roughly 7 to 12 cycles, used a sample-barcoded 5' primer plus a J-beta primer mix. Each CDR3 protein is one row after TCRdb ran MiXCR on the 5' RACE reads. The sample has approximately 900,000 distinct CDR3 sequences, roughly 48% seen once. Extraction of total RNA produced a minimum of 5.5 micrograms from each sample. This CDR3 has 16 residues. Germline-derived CDR1 and CDR2 are SEHNR and FQNEAQ (reference sequence). J gave up 1 base and V 1 base, and 4 bases lay outside the gene matches. The entry originates in a study of blood T cells in healthy people across ages. Findings and limits, study-wide: More naive CD4+ cells and higher diversity marked long-lived donors relative to aged donors.

The receptor was isolated from a young man in good health. Sequenced sample: blood. The rearrangement links TRBV7-9 to TRBJ2-3; 8 bases are shared with TRBD2. The CDR3 loop is CASSLGGGPRTDTQYF. CDR3 nucleotides: TGTGCCAGCAGCTTAGGCGGGGGGCCTCGCACAGATACGCAGTATTTT.